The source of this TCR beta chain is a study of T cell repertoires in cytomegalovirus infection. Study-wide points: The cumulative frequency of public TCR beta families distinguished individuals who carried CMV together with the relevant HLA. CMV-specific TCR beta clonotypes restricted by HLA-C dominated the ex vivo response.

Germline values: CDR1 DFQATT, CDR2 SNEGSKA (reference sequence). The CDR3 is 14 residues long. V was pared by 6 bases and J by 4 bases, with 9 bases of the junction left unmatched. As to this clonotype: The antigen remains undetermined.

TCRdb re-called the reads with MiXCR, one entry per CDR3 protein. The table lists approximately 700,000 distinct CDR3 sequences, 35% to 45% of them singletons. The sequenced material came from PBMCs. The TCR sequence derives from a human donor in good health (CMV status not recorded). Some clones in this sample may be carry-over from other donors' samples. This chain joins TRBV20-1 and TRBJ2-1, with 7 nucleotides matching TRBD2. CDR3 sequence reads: CSAGRLGIYNEQFF. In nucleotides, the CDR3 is TGCAGTGCCGGGAGGCTAGGGATTTACAATGAGCAGTTCTTC.